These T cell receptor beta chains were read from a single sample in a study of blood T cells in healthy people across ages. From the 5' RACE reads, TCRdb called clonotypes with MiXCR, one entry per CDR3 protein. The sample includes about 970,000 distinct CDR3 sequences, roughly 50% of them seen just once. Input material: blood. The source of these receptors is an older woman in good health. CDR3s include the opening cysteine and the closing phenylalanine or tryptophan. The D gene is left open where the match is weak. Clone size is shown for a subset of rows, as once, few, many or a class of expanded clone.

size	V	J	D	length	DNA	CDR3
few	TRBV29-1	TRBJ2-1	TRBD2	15	TGCAGCGTTGTTGCTAGCGGGAACTCCTACAATGAGCAGTTCTTC	CSVVASGNSYNEQFF
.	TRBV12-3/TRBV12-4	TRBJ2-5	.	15	TGTGCCAGCAGTCTGACGGGGCGGACCCAAGAGACCCAGTACTTC	CASSLTGRTQETQYF
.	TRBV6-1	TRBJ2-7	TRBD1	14	TGTGCCAGCAGTTCCGTGGGACAGGGTATCGAGCAGTACTTC	CASSSVGQGIEQYF
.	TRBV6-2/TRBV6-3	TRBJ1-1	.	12	TGTGCCAGCAACAGAATGAACACTGAAGCTTTCTTT	CASNRMNTEAFF
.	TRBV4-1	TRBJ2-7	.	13	TGCGCCAGCAGCCAAAGGTTCCAGGGCGAGCAGTACTTC	CASSQRFQGEQYF
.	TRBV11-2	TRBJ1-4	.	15	TGTGCCAGCAGCTTAGCGGGACGGTTTAATGAAAAACTGTTTTTT	CASSLAGRFNEKLFF
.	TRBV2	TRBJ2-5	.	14	TGTGCCAGCAGAGATAGATTACAGGGAGAGACCCAGTACTTC	CASRDRLQGETQYF
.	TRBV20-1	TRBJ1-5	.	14	TGCAGTGCTAGAGATGGGGCAGGCAATCAGCCCCAGCATTTT	CSARDGAGNQPQHF
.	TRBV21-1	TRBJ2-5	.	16	TGTGCCAGCAGGAAATCTAGAGGACGGCCCCAAGAGACCCAGTACTTC	CASRKSRGRPQETQYF
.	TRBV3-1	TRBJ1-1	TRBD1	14	TGTGCCAGCAGCGTAGGACAGGCCGTGACTGAAGCTTTCTTT	CASSVGQAVTEAFF
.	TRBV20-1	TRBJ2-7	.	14	TGCAGTGCTAGGTCTGACCGTCAGACCTACGAGCAGTACTTC	CSARSDRQTYEQYF
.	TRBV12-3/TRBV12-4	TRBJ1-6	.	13	TGTGCCAGCAGTTTAGTGAGTCCCGGGCCCCTCCACTTT	CASSLVSPGPLHF
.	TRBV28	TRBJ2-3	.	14	TGTGCCAGCAGTCCGGAGACAATCACAGATACGCAGTATTTT	CASSPETITDTQYF
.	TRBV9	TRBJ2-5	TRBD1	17	TGTGCCAGCAGCGTAGGTGGCAGGGGGCTCTACGGGGAGACCCAGTACTTC	CASSVGGRGLYGETQYF
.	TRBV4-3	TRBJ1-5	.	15	TGCGCCAGCAGCCCGACACCGAATAGCAATCAGCCCCAGCATTTT	CASSPTPNSNQPQHF
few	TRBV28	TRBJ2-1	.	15	TGTGCCAGCAGTTTTTCGCGGGACAGCGAAGGTGAGCAGTTCTTC	CASSFSRDSEGEQFF
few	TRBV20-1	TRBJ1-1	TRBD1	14	TGCAGTGCTGGGGGACAGACCATGAACACTGAAGCTTTCTTT	CSAGGQTMNTEAFF
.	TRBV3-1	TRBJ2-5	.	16	TGTGCCAGCAGCCAAGATGGGGACCGACAGAGTGGGACCCAGTACTTC	CASSQDGDRQSGTQYF
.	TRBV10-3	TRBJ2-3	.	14	TGTGCCATCGCGGCTGTCCCGCGCACAGATACGCAGTATTTT	CAIAAVPRTDTQYF
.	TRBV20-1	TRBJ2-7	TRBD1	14	TGCAGTGCCCCGCCCAGGGGGCGGTCCTACGAGCAGTACTTC	CSAPPRGRSYEQYF
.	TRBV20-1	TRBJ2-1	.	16	TGCAGTGCTAGAGGGTCGGCTGACAATGGGAAAAATGAGCAGTTCTTC	CSARGSADNGKNEQFF
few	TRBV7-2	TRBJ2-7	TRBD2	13	TGTGCCAGCAGCTCTAGCGGGGCAGGAGAGCAGTACTTC	CASSSSGAGEQYF
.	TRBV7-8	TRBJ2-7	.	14	TGTGCCAGCAGCTTATATAACTCTCAATACGAGCAGTACTTC	CASSLYNSQYEQYF
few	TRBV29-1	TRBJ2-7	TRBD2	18	TGCAGCGTTGAAGGAAGTTATTCCGTCCTGGCGGGAGGTTACGAGCAGTACTTC	CSVEGSYSVLAGGYEQYF
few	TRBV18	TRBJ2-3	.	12	TGTGCCAGCTCGCTAGAGATGGATACGCAGTATTTT	CASSLEMDTQYF
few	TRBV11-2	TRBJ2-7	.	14	TGTGCCAGCAGCCGGAGGTCTGGGGGTCAAGAGCAGTACTTC	CASSRRSGGQEQYF
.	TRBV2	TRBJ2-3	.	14	TGTGCCAGCTTACACGGACTAAGCACAGATACGCAGTATTTT	CASLHGLSTDTQYF
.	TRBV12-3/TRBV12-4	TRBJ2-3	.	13	TGTGCCATGAGGAAGGGGGGCACAGATACGCAGTATTTT	CAMRKGGTDTQYF
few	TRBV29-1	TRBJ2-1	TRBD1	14	TGCAGCGCCGGACGGCAGGGGGAATCAAATGAGCAGTTCTTC	CSAGRQGESNEQFF
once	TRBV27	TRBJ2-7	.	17	TGTGCCAGCAGTAGGGGTCCCTCCGCCGCCGGTTCCTACGAGCAGTACTTC	CASSRGPSAAGSYEQYF
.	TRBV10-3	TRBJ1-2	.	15	TGTGCCATCAGTGAGTCCGGGACACCCTTGGGAGGCTACACCTTC	CAISESGTPLGGYTF
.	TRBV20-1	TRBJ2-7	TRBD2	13	TGCAGTGCACCGGGACTAACCCCCTACGAGCAGTACTTC	CSAPGLTPYEQYF
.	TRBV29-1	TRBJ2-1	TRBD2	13	TGCAGCGTTGGACTAGCGGGAGACAATGAGCAGTTCTTC	CSVGLAGDNEQFF
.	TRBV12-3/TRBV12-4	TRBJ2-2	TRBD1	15	TGTGCCAGCCAGCCCGGGACAGACAGGCGCGGGGAGCTGTTTTTT	CASQPGTDRRGELFF
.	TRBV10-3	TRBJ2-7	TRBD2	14	TGTGCCATCAGTGCAGCGGGAGTAATCTACGAGCAGTACTTC	CAISAAGVIYEQYF
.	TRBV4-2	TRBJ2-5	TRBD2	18	TGTGCCAGCAGCCACGGGACTAGCGGGAGAAGTGGGCAAGAGACCCAGTACTTC	CASSHGTSGRSGQETQYF
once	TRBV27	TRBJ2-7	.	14	TGTGCCAGCAGACTTAGGAGCTCCTACAATGAGCAGTACTTC	CASRLRSSYNEQYF
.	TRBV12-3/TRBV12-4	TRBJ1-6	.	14	TGTGCCAGCAGTTTGGGGGCGGCAAATTCACCCCTCCACTTT	CASSLGAANSPLHF
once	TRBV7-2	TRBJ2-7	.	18	TGTGCCAGCAGCTATTGGAGGGGGAGTGGCGGGACGTCTGACGAGCAGTACTTC	CASSYWRGSGGTSDEQYF
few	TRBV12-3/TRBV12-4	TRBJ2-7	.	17	TGTGCCAGCAGCCCGAACAGGGTCGGAGCGGAGGCCTACGAGCAGTACTTC	CASSPNRVGAEAYEQYF
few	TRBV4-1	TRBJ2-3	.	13	TGCGCCAGCAGAAGAGCGAGCACAGATACGCAGTATTTT	CASRRASTDTQYF
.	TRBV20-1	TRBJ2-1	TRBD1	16	TGCAGTGTTCCCATGGGCCGGGACAGGGTTGGCGATGAGCAGTTCTTC	CSVPMGRDRVGDEQFF
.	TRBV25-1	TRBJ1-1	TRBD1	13	TGTGCCAGCGCACCCGGACAGGGGGCGATGGCTTTCTTT	CASAPGQGAMAFF
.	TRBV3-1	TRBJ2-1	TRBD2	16	TGTGCCAGCAGCCAAGATGGGGAGGGCCGGTACAATGAGCAGTTCTTC	CASSQDGEGRYNEQFF
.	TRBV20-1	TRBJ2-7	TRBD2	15	TGCAGTGCTAGAGATGGGCTAGCGGGACCAGAGACCCGGTACTTC	CSARDGLAGPETRYF
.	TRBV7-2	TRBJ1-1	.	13	TGTGCCAGCAGCCAGAGGCCGAACACTGAAGCTTTCTTT	CASSQRPNTEAFF
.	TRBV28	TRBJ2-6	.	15	TGTGCCACCCTCTACGCCGGCTCTGGGGCCAACGTCCTGACTTTC	CATLYAGSGANVLTF
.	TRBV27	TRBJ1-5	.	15	TGTGCCAGCAGGCCGACACATACACTTAATCAGCCCCAGCATTTT	CASRPTHTLNQPQHF
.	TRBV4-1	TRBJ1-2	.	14	TGCGCCAGCAGCCAAGGGGACCTCTCCTATGGCTACACCTTC	CASSQGDLSYGYTF
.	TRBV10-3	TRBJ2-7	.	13	TGTGCCATCAGTCCGGAAAGCTCCTACGAGCAGTACTTC	CAISPESSYEQYF
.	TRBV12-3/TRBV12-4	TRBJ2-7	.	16	TGTGCCAGCAGTCCCTTTAACAGCTACGGCTCCTACGAGCAGTACTTC	CASSPFNSYGSYEQYF
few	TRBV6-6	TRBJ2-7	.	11	TGTGCCAGCAGTTACGGAACCGAGCAGTACTTC	CASSYGTEQYF
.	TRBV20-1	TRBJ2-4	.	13	TGCAGTGCTAGTCAGGGCGCGGGAAACATTCAGTACTTC	CSASQGAGNIQYF
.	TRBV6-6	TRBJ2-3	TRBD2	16	TGTGCCAGCAGGCCAGGGACTAGCGGGACTACAGATACGCAGTATTTT	CASRPGTSGTTDTQYF